The 8 T cell receptor beta chains reported below all come from one sample, sequenced in a study of shared clonotypes between healthy human individuals. Repertoires were generated with immunoSEQ multiplex PCR, while TCRdb's copy carries only in-frame clones and drops some. Of millions of clones in the sample, roughly 92% are singletons; the top ten hold about 0.13%. Specimen: naive CD4+ T cells sorted from blood. Subset defined: CD45RA+ positively selected. The source is a man aged 18 to 30 in good health.

This clone showed up just a few times. This chain joins TRBV9 and TRBJ1-3; no definite D call. The CDR3 extends over 14 amino acids. Per the germline V gene, CDR1 is SGDLS and CDR2 is YYNGEE. V gave up 0 bases and J gave up 4 bases, with 8 bases separating them. The CDR3 coding sequence is TGTGCCAGCAGCGTAGATGGACCGGGAAACACCATATATTTT. Translated, it gives CASSVDGPGNTIYF.

This chain uses TRBV5-1 with TRBJ2-6, with D possibly matching TRBD1 (6 bases). V was clipped by 3 bases and J by 0 bases, with 13 bases between them. CDR3 length: 17 amino acids. CDR1 and CDR2 (germline): SGHRS, YFSETQ. The CDR3 bases are TGCGCCAGCAGCTCGGGGACAACTAACTCTGGGGCCAACGTCCTGACTTTC. This sequence encodes CASSSGTTNSGANVLTF.

This chain joins TRBV5-1 and TRBJ1-2; 12 nucleotides agree with TRBD1. Germline lookup yields CDR1 SGHRS and CDR2 YFSETQ. V was pared by 7 bases and J by 3 bases, with 10 bases of the junction left unmatched. This CDR3 is built from 16 residues. This CDR3 is CASGKGQGAPDYGYTF. As DNA, the CDR3 is TGCGCCAGCGGGAAGGGACAGGGGGCGCCGGACTATGGCTACACCTTC.

The CDR3 region is CASSPSLAGASYEQYF. CDR3 bases: TGCGCCAGCAGCCCATCTTTAGCGGGGGCCTCCTACGAGCAGTACTTC. This chain links TRBV5-1 with TRBJ2-7; 9 bases agree with TRBD2. Germline-derived CDR1 and CDR2 are SGHRS and YFSETQ. Trimming removed 4 bases from V and 0 bases from J; junction bases left unmatched: 8. This CDR3 comprises 16 residues.

This chain uses TRBV5-8 with TRBJ2-7, with D unresolved. This CDR3 comprises 16 residues. The ends were cut back, 0 bases at V and 4 bases at J, with 17 bases in the middle. CDR1 and CDR2 from the germline V gene are SGHTS and YDEGEE. CDR3 coding DNA: TGTGCCAGCAGCTTGGCATCTAGTTTTTCTGGGTACGAGCAGTACTTC. The encoded protein is CASSLASSFSGYEQYF.

The chain recombines TRBV2 with TRBJ2-7; TRBD1 matches at 8 bases. CDR1 and CDR2 (germline): SNHLY, FYNNEI. Germline trimming cut 1 base from V and 1 base from J; bases unmatched to any gene: 3. The CDR3 is 15 residues long. The CDR3 region has the DNA TGTGCCAGCAGTGAAGGGCGGGACAGGTCCTACGAGCAGTACTTC. This encodes CASSEGRDRSYEQYF.

The chain couples TRBV6-4 to TRBJ2-3; D perhaps matches TRBD1 (6 bases). This CDR3 comprises 14 residues. Trimming shortened V by 5 bases and J by 2 bases, and 11 bases separated the two germline ends. CDR1 is MRHNA, CDR2 SNTAGT, per germline. CDR3 coding DNA: TGTGCCAGCAGTCAGGACAGTAACACAGATACGCAGTATTTT. It translates to CASSQDSNTDTQYF.

Note on this clone: In the same sample, other DNA sequences code for this CDR3. The V call is TRBV28, the J call TRBJ2-2; the D call may be TRBD1 or TRBD2 (5 bases each). V lost 11 bases and J lost 4, with 11 bases in between. Per germline, CDR1 MDHEN and CDR2 SYDVKM. The CDR3 totals 12 residues. The CDR3 sequence: CASSGSTGELFF. The CDR3 DNA follows: TGTGCCTCATCAGGGAGCACCGGGGAGCTGTTTTTT. The full variable domain, rest sourced from reference TRBV28 and TRBJ2-2, is DVKVTQSSRYLVKRTGEKVFLECVQDMDHENMFWYRQDPGLGLRLIYFSYDVKMKEKGDIPEGYSVSREKKERFSLILESASTNQTSMYLCASSGSTGELFFGEGSRLTVL.